This T cell receptor beta chain was sequenced in a study of response to subunit inactivated influenza vaccine. The study's findings and limits: It was the authors' suggestion that each seasonal influenza vaccination recruits few new T cells.

This clonotype was counted a few times. The antigen is unknown. Looked up from germline, CDR1 is SGDLS and CDR2 is YYNGEE. Trimming removed 1 base from V and 1 base from J; junction bases left unmatched: 3. The CDR3 has 15 residues. Via MiXCR, TCRdb re-called the RT-PCR reads, giving one row per CDR3 protein. The profile covers hundreds of thousands of distinct CDR3 sequences, with over 25% appearing a single time and 1.5% to 2% taken by the ten largest. The genes are TRBV9 and TRBJ2-3; 7 nucleotides align to TRBD1. The starting material was CD4+ T cells sorted from PBMCs, obtained roughly 5 days after vaccination. This receptor was taken from a man aged 45-65 years who received an inactivated influenza vaccine. The CDR3 coding sequence is TGTGCCAGCAGCGTACAGGGGGTTGGCACAGATACGCAGTATTTT. Its protein product is CASSVQGVGTDTQYF.